This T cell receptor (beta chain) came from a study of immune heterogeneity within non-small cell lung tumors. The TCR beta CDR3 region underwent multiplex PCR amplification with 32 V and 13 J primers. TCRdb redid the calling of the multiplex PCR reads with MiXCR, one entry per CDR3 protein. The sample holds approximately 7,200 distinct CDR3 sequences, 22% seen once. Points from the study as a whole: Identical dominant CDR3 beta clonotypes spanned tumor sites within a patient, beside site-unique high-frequency clones.

This clonotype is classed as medium-sized (0.01 to 0.1%). Its antigen is not identified. V shed 1 base and J shed 7 bases, with 5 bases lying between them. Germline loops: CDR1 LGHDT, CDR2 YNNKEL (reference sequence). The CDR3 sequence is 11 residues long. Template came from bulk tumor genomic DNA, at roughly 610 ng per sample. During surgery, several far-apart biopsies were obtained from every primary tumor. The study cohort was described as untreated, and its members had newly diagnosed non-small cell lung cancer. They went on to have curative surgery. The genes are TRBV3-1 and TRBJ2-7, with D perhaps matching TRBD2 (5 bases). The clonotype was recovered from a man in his fifties or sixties with non-small cell lung cancer. The source material was lung tumor tissue. The CDR3 region is CASSQAGEQYF. The DNA for the CDR3 is TGTGCCAGCAGCCAAGCGGGAGAGCAGTACTTC.